The subject of this entry is one T cell receptor beta chain. Antigen specificity is unknown. The data were taken from a study of neoadjuvant nivolumab and ipilimumab in lung cancer. Study-level information: The combination arm added day-1 ipilimumab 1 mg/kg to nivolumab 3 mg/kg on days 1, 15, 29.

The table came from immunoSEQ multiplex PCR; TCRdb's copy has only in-frame clones and leaves some out. The sample carries 7,000 to 9,500 clones, around 90% recorded once. Germline V gives CDR1 MNHNS, CDR2 SASEGT. V was shortened by 3 bases and J by 2 bases, with 14 bases between the two germline ends. The CDR3 has 15 amino acids. Study observations and caveats: TCR receptors were sequenced in few samples. Higher pretherapy blood TCR richness went with higher resected-tumor richness. From pretherapy to surgery, tumor richness and clonality rose with dual therapy.

The chain has TRBV6-1 and TRBJ2-7; tentative D call: TRBD2 (6 bases). This TCR was sampled from an adult with non-small cell lung cancer. Some clones in this sample may be carry-over from other donors' samples. The sequenced sample was tumor tissue, obtained after neoadjuvant nivolumab, alone or with ipilimumab, at or shortly before surgery. CDR3 loop: CASSDGGRGAYEQYF. The CDR3 DNA reads as TGTGCCAGCAGTGACGGAGGGAGAGGAGCCTACGAGCAGTACTTC.